These T cell receptor beta chains were read from a single sample in a study of blood T cell repertoires in COVID-19. Sequenced by immunoSEQ multiplex PCR; TCRdb stores in-frame clones only, minus some. This table has hundreds of thousands of clones, approximately 92% appearing once. Input material: PBMCs or T cells enriched from blood (not recorded which). Receptors were obtained from a man aged 25 to 40 who had recovered from COVID-19. The CDR3 runs from the conserved cysteine through the conserved F or W. A D gene is named only where the DNA matches it firmly. Clone size is given for some rows only: seen once, a few or many times, or a class if the clone is expanded.

J | D | V | size | DNA | CDR3
TRBJ2-1 | TRBD2 | TRBV10-3 | . | TGTGCCATCACCCACGAGGCGGGGGTAAATGAGCAGTTCTTC | CAITHEAGVNEQFF
TRBJ2-7 | TRBD2 | TRBV18 | . | TGTGCCAGCTCACAGGCCGGGACTAGCGGCTACGAGCAGTACTTC | CASSQAGTSGYEQYF
TRBJ1-1 | . | TRBV28 | . | TGTGCCAGCAGTTTACTTCAGGAATACACTGAAGCTTTCTTT | CASSLLQEYTEAFF
TRBJ1-6 | . | TRBV7-2 | . | TGTGCCAGCAGCCCCGGGGGTAATTCACCCCTCCACTTT | CASSPGGNSPLHF
TRBJ2-5 | . | TRBV4-1 | . | TGCGCCAGCAGCCATGGGGGGCAAGAGACCCAGTACTTC | CASSHGGQETQYF
TRBJ2-7 | . | TRBV5-1 | . | TGCGCCAGCAGCTTGACAACGTCCGGGGGGCAGTACTTC | CASSLTTSGGQYF
TRBJ2-5 | . | TRBV29-1 | . | TGCAGCGTGTCGGTGGGTCGGGGGGCGAATTCCCAAGAGACCCAGTACTTC | CSVSVGRGANSQETQYF
TRBJ2-2 | . | TRBV5-6 | . | TGTGCCAGCAGCCCGGGACATTCGGGCGGGGAGCTGTTTTTT | CASSPGHSGGELFF
TRBJ2-7 | . | TRBV4-1 | . | TGCGCCAGCAGCCAAGATCAGGGGTTAGGGTACGAGCAGTACTTC | CASSQDQGLGYEQYF
TRBJ2-5 | . | TRBV7-2 | once | TGTGCCAGCAGCTTAGTCGACAGGTTCCAAGAGACCCAGTACTTC | CASSLVDRFQETQYF
TRBJ2-1 | TRBD2 | TRBV6-5 | . | TGTGCCAGTCAGACTAGCGGGAGGATAGGTGAGCAGTTCTTC | CASQTSGRIGEQFF
TRBJ2-7 | . | TRBV3-1/TRBV3-2 | once | TGTGCCAGCTCACGGTCTAGCGACCGCTACGAGCAGTACTTC | CASSRSSDRYEQYF
TRBJ1-6 | . | TRBV2 | few | TGTGCCAGCAGTCCTATGAGTCGCCTCCACTTT | CASSPMSRLHF
TRBJ2-1 | . | TRBV25-1 | . | TGTGCCAGCAGTGAAAAAGGACTATCCTCCCTTTACAATGAGCAGTTCTTC | CASSEKGLSSLYNEQFF
TRBJ2-1 | . | TRBV28 | . | TGTGCCAGCAGTCCTCCTTCTAGTTACAATGAGCAGTTCTTC | CASSPPSSYNEQFF
TRBJ1-4 | . | TRBV4-1 | . | TGCGCCAGCAGCCAAGAAGGGGCAGGGGTGGGAAAACTGTTTTTT | CASSQEGAGVGKLFF
TRBJ2-3 | TRBD1 | TRBV19 | . | TGTGCCAGTAGCGAACCGGGACAGGGTTTGGCAGATACGCAGTATTTT | CASSEPGQGLADTQYF
TRBJ2-3 | TRBD2 | TRBV5-1 | once | TGCGCCAGCAGCGTAGCGGGATTGGATACGCAGTATTTT | CASSVAGLDTQYF
TRBJ2-1 | . | TRBV18 | . | TGTGCCAGCTCACCAGGCGGGAACGCCTACAATGAGCAGTTCTTC | CASSPGGNAYNEQFF
TRBJ2-7 | TRBD1 | TRBV28 | . | TGTGCCAGCAGGGCAGACAGGGGACTTTACGAGCAGTACTTC | CASRADRGLYEQYF
TRBJ1-3 | . | TRBV19 | once | TGTGCCAGTAGTATCCAGTTTGGAAACACCATATATTTT | CASSIQFGNTIYF
TRBJ1-5 | . | TRBV18 | . | TGTGCCAGCTCACCACCGGGGGACACCAAAGTTTATAGCAATCAGCCCCAGCATTTT | CASSPPGDTKVYSNQPQHF
TRBJ1-2 | . | TRBV19 | . | TGTGCCAGTAGTAAACCGGGTCCCCTTCTCTATGGCTACACCTTC | CASSKPGPLLYGYTF
TRBJ1-5 | TRBD1 | TRBV19 | . | TGTGCCAGTAGTAAAGGGACAGGATATAGCAATCAGCCCCAGCATTTT | CASSKGTGYSNQPQHF
TRBJ1-2 | TRBD1 | TRBV4-1 | . | TGCGCCAGCAGCCAAGGCGGGACAGCTTATGCCAGTGGCTATGGCTACACCTTC | CASSQGGTAYASGYGYTF
TRBJ1-1 | . | TRBV19 | . | TGTGCCAGTAGATCGCAGGCGGGAGGAAACACTGAAGCTTTCTTT | CASRSQAGGNTEAFF
TRBJ2-7 | . | TRBV5-4 | . | TGTGCCAGCAGCTGGGGAGGGGGAGGGAGCTCCTACGAGCAGTACTTC | CASSWGGGGSSYEQYF
TRBJ2-1 | TRBD2 | TRBV27 | . | TGTGCCAGCCACACTACCACCGGGACTAGACATAATGAGCAGTTCTTC | CASHTTTGTRHNEQFF
TRBJ2-3 | . | TRBV6-5 | . | TGTGCCAGCATCCTCCCAGGGACAGATACGCAGTATTTT | CASILPGTDTQYF
TRBJ2-1 | . | TRBV28 | . | TGTGCCAGCAGTTTATCAGCGAGCTCCTACAATGAGCAGTTCTTC | CASSLSASSYNEQFF
TRBJ1-2 | . | TRBV18 | . | TGTGCCAGCTCACCATCCCCCATGAACTATGGCTACACCTTC | CASSPSPMNYGYTF
TRBJ1-3 | . | TRBV29-1 | . | TGCAGCGCGTCCGGTTACTCTGGAAACACCATATATTTT | CSASGYSGNTIYF
TRBJ2-5 | TRBD2 | TRBV27 | . | TGTGCCAGCCGCCTAGCGGGAGGGGCGGAGACCCAGTACTTC | CASRLAGGAETQYF
TRBJ1-5 | . | TRBV30 | . | TGTGCCTGGAGTGTAGCGTCGGGGATTGGGCAGCCCCAGCATTTT | CAWSVASGIGQPQHF
TRBJ2-1 | TRBD2 | TRBV19 | . | TGTGCCAGTAGGGCACTAGCGGGAAATGAGCAGTTCTTC | CASRALAGNEQFF
TRBJ2-3 | . | TRBV3-1/TRBV3-2 | . | TGTGCCAGCAGCCAAGGGGTTAGCGGCGTATCTAGCACAGATACGCAGTATTTT | CASSQGVSGVSSTDTQYF
TRBJ2-1 | TRBD1 | TRBV2 | . | TGTGCCAGCGCCAGACAGGGTTTAAAGAATGAGCAGTTCTTC | CASARQGLKNEQFF
TRBJ1-6 | . | TRBV27 | . | TGTGCCAGCAGTTTATCGGTCAGGGGTAATAATTCACCCCTCCACTTT | CASSLSVRGNNSPLHF
TRBJ2-7 | . | TRBV11-1 | . | TGTGCCAGCACCACACAGGCATCATCCTACGAGCAGTACTTC | CASTTQASSYEQYF
TRBJ2-5 | TRBD2 | TRBV5-1 | once | TGCGCCAGCAGCTTGTCTAGCGGATTCGGAGAGACCCAGTACTTC | CASSLSSGFGETQYF
TRBJ2-1 | . | TRBV24-1 | . | TGTGCCACCAGTGATGGTAGTCCAGGCACCTACAATGAGCAGTTCTTC | CATSDGSPGTYNEQFF
TRBJ2-1 | TRBD2 | TRBV11-2 | . | TGTGCCAGCAGCCTTGGGACTACTAGTGGCAATGAGCAGTTCTTC | CASSLGTTSGNEQFF
TRBJ1-2 | TRBD1 | TRBV18 | once | TGTGCCAGCTCACCATCCATCGGCAGGGGGCCTGATGGCTACACCTTC | CASSPSIGRGPDGYTF
TRBJ2-7 | . | TRBV12-5 | . | TGTGCTAGTGGTTTGGTAGGGGGGGTCGGAGAGCAGTATTTC | CASGLVGGVGEQYF
TRBJ2-5 | TRBD1 | TRBV7-3 | . | TGTGCCAGCAGCAACCTGGGACAGGGGAAGGAGACCCAGTACTTC | CASSNLGQGKETQYF
TRBJ2-3 | TRBD2 | TRBV6-5 | . | TGTGCCAGCAGCGCGCTAACTAGCGGCTCAGATACGCAGTATTTT | CASSALTSGSDTQYF